This passage covers 27 T cell receptor beta chains from one sample sequenced in a study of blood T cells in healthy people across ages. Together with a sample-barcoded 5' primer, a J-beta primer mix was included in a second PCR lasting about 6 to 11 cycles. TCRdb called the 5' RACE reads again in MiXCR, with one record for every CDR3 protein. The sample consists of around 1,500,000 distinct CDR3 sequences, approximately 42% of them appearing once. The sequencing sample was made of blood. The source of these receptors is a woman under 30 in good health.

This clonotype was observed a handful of times. The chain uses TRBV11-2 and TRBJ2-7; TRBD2 matches at 8 bases. Germline CDR1 and CDR2: SGHAT and FQNNGV. After removal of 3 bases from V and 3 bases from J, the junction contained 13 bases not matched to a gene. This CDR3 spans 17 amino acids. The CDR3 nucleotides read TGTGCCAGCAGCTTTTCCGACCCGGGACTAGGTCACTACGAGCAGTACTTC. It translates to CASSFSDPGLGHYEQYF.

This clonotype was detected only a few times. The chain joins TRBV3-1 to TRBJ2-7; 9 bases are a match to TRBD2. V trimming: 6 bases; J trimming: 0 bases; junction bases outside the gene matches: 6. Per the germline V gene, CDR1 is LGHDT and CDR2 is YNNKEL (reference sequence). CDR3 length: 15 residues. The CDR3 nucleotides read TGTGCCAGCAGGGATATAGCGGGGGACTCCTACGAGCAGTACTTC. Its protein product is CASRDIAGDSYEQYF.

A remark on this clonotype: This clone may be a read error of a much larger clone one base away. V and J are TRBV6-1 and TRBJ2-5, with 10 bases identical to TRBD1. This CDR3 contains 17 residues. V lost 7 bases and J lost 2; bases outside the gene matches: 13. Germline CDR1 is MNHNS and CDR2 is SASEGT. Here the CDR3 DNA reads TGTGCCAGCACCGGGTCGGGACAGGGGATACTACAAGAGACCCAGTACTTC. It is translated as CASTGSGQGILQETQYF.

This clonotype appeared once. The rearrangement joins TRBV7-9 to TRBJ2-7; the match to TRBD1 covers 11 bases. This CDR3 contains 15 residues. Trimming took 5 bases from V and 7 from J; bases not matched to a gene: 10. Germline V gives CDR1 SEHNR, CDR2 FQNEAQ (reference sequence). The CDR3: CASSLDRGRYNEQYF. The CDR3 DNA sequence: TGTGCCAGCAGCCTGGACAGGGGGCGGTACAATGAGCAGTACTTC.

The V and J genes are TRBV4-1 and TRBJ2-5; 10 bases are a match to TRBD2. The CDR3 totals 16 residues. CDR1 is MGHRA, CDR2 YSYEKL, per germline. V shed 4 bases and J 11 bases; nucleotides not matched to a gene: 16. In DNA form, the CDR3 reads TGCGCCAGCAGCCGGCTAGCGGGAGTGACAGGCCCACCTCAGTACTTC. Translation: CASSRLAGVTGPPQYF.

The chain carries TRBV20-1 and TRBJ1-2; a possible D gene is TRBD1 (5 bases). This CDR3 region has 15 residues. The V gene's germline CDR1 is DFQATT and CDR2 SNEGSKA (reference sequence). V lost 3 bases and J lost 5, with 19 bases in between. In nucleotides, the CDR3 is TGCAGTGCTAGTCCTACCGGGACGGTGCTTTATGGCTACACCTTC. Translating gives CSASPTGTVLYGYTF.

This clonotype came up a few times. The chain recombines TRBV20-1 with TRBJ1-1; TRBD1 matches 9 bases. The CDR3 extends over 13 amino acids. Germline values: CDR1 DFQATT, CDR2 SNEGSKA (reference sequence). CDR3 DNA: TGCAGCAAACGGGACAGGGTGAACACTGAAGCTTTCTTT. This translates into CSKRDRVNTEAFF.

The chain has TRBV20-1 and TRBJ1-2, with D possibly matching TRBD1 (6 bases). CDR3 length: 14 residues. Germline-derived CDR1 and CDR2 are DFQATT and SNEGSKA (reference sequence). Trimming cost V 6 bases and J 5 bases, with 19 bases left between them. CDR3 nucleotide sequence: TGCAGTGCGGACGATTCGGACAGCAAGTATGGCTACACCTTC. This translates into CSADDSDSKYGYTF.

This clonotype has a handful of counts. The chain couples TRBV20-1 to TRBJ2-1; 10 bases fit TRBD2. V was pared by 0 bases and J by 5 bases, with 10 bases of the junction left unmatched. Germline-derived CDR1 and CDR2 are DFQATT and SNEGSKA (reference sequence). The CDR3 totals 17 residues. The CDR3: CSARDPLAGATNNEQFF. The DNA for the CDR3 is TGCAGTGCTAGAGATCCCCTAGCGGGGGCCACAAACAATGAGCAGTTCTTC.

This clonotype was counted a few times. This chain connects TRBV6-4 to TRBJ1-2; D is unclear. Deletions cut 6 bases from V and 8 bases from J, with 16 bases between. CDR1 and CDR2 (germline): MRHNA, SNTAGT. This CDR3 is built from 13 residues. Written as DNA, the CDR3 is TGTGCCAGCAGGGGCCCCGCCAGCGGGGGCTACACCTTC. It translates to CASRGPASGGYTF.

This clonotype has just a few counts. The CDR3 reads CASSLTSRPGTDTQYF. The CDR3 coding sequence is TGCGCCAGCAGCTTGACGTCGCGCCCTGGCACAGATACGCAGTATTTT. The chain employs TRBV5-1 and TRBJ2-3, with D uncertain. Germline-derived CDR1 and CDR2 are SGHRS and YFSETQ. This CDR3 is built from 16 residues. Trimming stripped 1 base from V and 1 base from J, with 13 bases between.

This sequence joins TRBV24-1 and TRBJ2-5; D possibly uses TRBD1 or TRBD2 (5 bases each). Per germline, CDR1 KGHDR and CDR2 SFDVKD. The CDR3 contains 13 residues. V lost 6 bases and J lost 3, with 10 bases in between. The CDR3 DNA follows: TGTGCCACCAGTTGGGGGAAGAAAGAGACCCAGTACTTC. Translating gives CATSWGKKETQYF.

There are a few counts of this clonotype. Here the CDR3 DNA reads TGCAGCGTTGAAGATTTCAAGGCCAGGGACACTGAAGCTTTCTTT. Protein product: CSVEDFKARDTEAFF. The chain carries TRBV29-1 and TRBJ1-1; D is possibly TRBD1 (5 bases). V lost 0 bases and J 3 bases, leaving 14 bases between the germline ends. The CDR3 is 15 residues long. In germline, CDR1 is SQVTM, CDR2 ANQGSEA.

Only a few counts were recorded for this clonotype. The V call is TRBV7-3, the J call TRBJ1-1; 7 nucleotides align to TRBD1. The germline CDR1 and CDR2 sequences are SGHTA and FQGTGA. This CDR3 comprises 11 residues. With V trimmed by 5 bases and J by 8 bases, 2 bases remained unmatched. CDR3: CASSEGQEAFF. In nucleotides, the CDR3 is TGTGCCAGCAGCGAGGGACAGGAAGCTTTCTTT.

About this clonotype: An end of the junction differs from the germline gene, which may be a read error. The V and J genes are TRBV12-3 or TRBV12-4 and TRBJ1-1; D unresolved. This CDR3 has 13 amino acids. CDR3 sequence (DNA): TGCGCCAGCAGTTTAAGCGTCCTCTCGGAGGCTTTCTTT. Its protein is CASSLSVLSEAFF.

This clonotype was picked up a small number of times. The V gene is TRBV6-6, the J gene TRBJ2-1; D not certain. CDR3 length equals 15 residues. V was pared by 7 bases and J by 5 bases, with 18 bases between. Germline V gene data show CDR1 as MNHNY and CDR2 as SVGAGI (reference sequence). CDR3 loop: CASNHAAGLNNEQFF. CDR3 in DNA: TGTGCCAGCAACCACGCGGCAGGTCTTAACAATGAGCAGTTCTTC.

The chain couples TRBV7-2 to TRBJ2-5; TRBD1 agrees at 8 bases. CDR1 is SGHTA, CDR2 FQGNSA, per germline. V lost 1 base to trimming and J lost 3 bases; unmatched junction nucleotides: 4. The CDR3 has 15 residues. The CDR3 protein is CASSLVGQGEETQYF. The CDR3 coding sequence is TGTGCCAGCAGCTTAGTTGGACAGGGAGAAGAGACCCAGTACTTC. Drawing the rest from reference TRBV7-2 and TRBJ2-5, the complete variable domain is GAGVSQSPSNKVTEKGKDVELRCDPISGHTALYWYRQSLGQGLEFLIYFQGNSAPDKSGLPSDRFSAERTGGSVSTLTIQRTQQEDSAVYLCASSLVGQGEETQYFGPGTRLLVL.

The chain joins TRBV4-1 to TRBJ1-2; a weak D match, TRBD1 (5 bases). V was cut by 6 bases and J by 8 bases, with 7 bases left in between. This CDR3 contains 10 residues. CDR1 and CDR2 (germline): MGHRA, YSYEKL. This CDR3 is CASRGEGYTF. As DNA, the CDR3 is TGCGCCAGCAGGGGGGAGGGCTACACCTTC.

This clonotype was observed a few times. This may stem from a read error, because a much larger clone lies one nucleotide away. CDR3 in DNA: TGCAGTGCTGCCGACCAAACCGTGGGGAATGAGCAGTACTTC. Encoded protein: CSAADQTVGNEQYF. This chain connects TRBV20-1 to TRBJ2-5; no clear D gene. Trimming removed 5 bases from V and 11 bases from J, with 24 bases in between. Looked up from germline, CDR1 is DFQATT and CDR2 is SNEGSKA (reference sequence). CDR3 length: 14 residues.

This clonotype was detected many times. V usage is TRBV27 and J usage is TRBJ1-1; D gene ambiguous. CDR1 is MNHEY and CDR2 is SMNVEV in the germline V gene (reference sequence). The V and J ends lost 6 bases and 2 bases respectively, with 13 bases between them. The CDR3 runs to 14 residues. In DNA form, the CDR3 reads TGTGCCAGCAGCTTAGGTCCGGGCAACACTGAAGCTTTCTTT. This encodes CASSLGPGNTEAFF.

The chain employs TRBV9 and TRBJ2-3, with a possible D match to TRBD2 (6 bases). This CDR3 has 13 amino acids. Germline V gives CDR1 SGDLS, CDR2 YYNGEE. Trimming stripped 3 bases from V and 6 bases from J, with 11 bases between. The CDR3 sequence is CASSAGLVDTQYF. CDR3 nucleotides: TGTGCCAGCAGCGCGGGACTGGTGGATACGCAGTATTTT.

This clonotype was counted a few times. The rearrangement uses TRBV20-1 and TRBJ2-5; 7 nucleotides line up with TRBD2. With 6 bases clipped from V and 2 bases from J, the junction kept 6 bases outside the gene matches. The germline V gene has CDR1 DFQATT and CDR2 SNEGSKA (reference sequence). CDR3 size: 13 residues. CDR3 sequence reads: CSAHLAAQETQYF. Written as DNA, the CDR3 is TGCAGTGCCCATCTAGCGGCGCAAGAGACCCAGTACTTC.

Comments on this clonotype: Germline and junction disagree at one end, which may indicate a read error. The chain has TRBV10-3 and TRBJ2-7; D not certain. This CDR3 is built from 13 residues. The germline V gene has CDR1 ENHRY and CDR2 SYGVKD. CDR3 region: CAISQTETYERYF. The CDR3 nucleotides read TGTGCCATCAGCCAGACCGAGACCTACGAGCGGTACTTC.

This clonotype showed up just once. The rearrangement links TRBV11-2 to TRBJ1-1; D is ambiguous. CDR1 SGHAT and CDR2 FQNNGV come from the germline V gene. This CDR3 region has 13 residues. Between the trimmed V and J ends, which lost 0 bases and 8 bases, there was a span of 10 bases. CDR3 residues: CASSLDIGQEAFF. The DNA for the CDR3 is TGTGCCAGCAGCTTAGATATAGGTCAGGAAGCTTTCTTT.

This clonotype was observed at least ten times. CDR3 sequence (DNA): TGTGCCAGCAGTTCTACAGGGGCGCAAGAGACCCAGTACTTC. The encoded protein is CASSSTGAQETQYF. The chain joins TRBV5-5 to TRBJ2-5; 7 bases line up with TRBD1. The CDR3 is made up of 14 amino acids. The V segment lost 5 bases and the J segment 2 bases; nucleotides outside the gene matches: 6. The germline gives CDR1 SGHKS, CDR2 YYEKEE (reference sequence).

The sample holds many counts of this clonotype. The V gene is TRBV2, the J gene TRBJ2-1; D might be TRBD1 or TRBD2, each matching 5 bases. The CDR3 is 13 amino acids. CDR1 SNHLY and CDR2 FYNNEI come from the germline V gene. V lost 6 bases and J lost 5, with 11 bases in between. The CDR3 bases are TGTGCCAGCAGGAGGGGCGGCAACAATGAGCAGTTCTTC. This sequence encodes CASRRGGNNEQFF.

This chain connects TRBV6-5 to TRBJ2-1; the match to TRBD2 covers 11 bases. Germline trimming cut 7 bases from V and 9 bases from J; bases unmatched to any gene: 14. CDR3 length: 16 residues. Germline V CDR1 and CDR2: MNHEY, SVGAGI. The CDR3 DNA is TGTGCCAGCAAAACCGGGACTAGCGGTATGTGGAGTGAGCAGTTCTTC. Its translation: CASKTGTSGMWSEQFF.